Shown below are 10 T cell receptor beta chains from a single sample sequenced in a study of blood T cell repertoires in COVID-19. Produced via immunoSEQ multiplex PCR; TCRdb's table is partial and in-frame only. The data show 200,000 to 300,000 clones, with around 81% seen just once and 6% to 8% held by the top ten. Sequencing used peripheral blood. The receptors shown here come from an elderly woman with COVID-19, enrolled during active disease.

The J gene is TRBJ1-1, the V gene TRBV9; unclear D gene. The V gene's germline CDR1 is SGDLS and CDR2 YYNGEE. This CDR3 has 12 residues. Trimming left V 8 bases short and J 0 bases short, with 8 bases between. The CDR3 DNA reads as TGTGCCAGTTCTAACCTGAACACTGAAGCTTTCTTT. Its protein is CASSNLNTEAFF.

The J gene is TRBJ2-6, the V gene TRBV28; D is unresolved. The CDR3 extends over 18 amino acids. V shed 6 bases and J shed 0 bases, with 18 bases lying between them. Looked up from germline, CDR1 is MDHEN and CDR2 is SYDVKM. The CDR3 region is CASSDLRFSRSGANVLTF. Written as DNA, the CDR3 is TGTGCCAGCAGCGACCTCAGGTTTTCTCGCTCTGGGGCCAACGTCCTGACTTTC.

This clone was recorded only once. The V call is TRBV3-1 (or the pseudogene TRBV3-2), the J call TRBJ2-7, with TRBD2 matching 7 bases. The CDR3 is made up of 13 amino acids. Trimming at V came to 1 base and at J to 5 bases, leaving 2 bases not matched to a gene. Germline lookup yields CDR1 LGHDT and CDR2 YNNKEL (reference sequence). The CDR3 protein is CASSQVAGNEQYF. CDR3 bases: TGTGCCAGCAGCCAAGTAGCGGGTAACGAGCAGTACTTC.

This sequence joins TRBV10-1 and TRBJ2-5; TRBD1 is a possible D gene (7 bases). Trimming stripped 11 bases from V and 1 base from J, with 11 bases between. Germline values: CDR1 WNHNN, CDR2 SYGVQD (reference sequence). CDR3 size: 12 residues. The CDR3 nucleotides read TGCGCCGCAGGGGGAGGCCAAGAGACCCAGTACTTC. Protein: CAAGGGQETQYF.

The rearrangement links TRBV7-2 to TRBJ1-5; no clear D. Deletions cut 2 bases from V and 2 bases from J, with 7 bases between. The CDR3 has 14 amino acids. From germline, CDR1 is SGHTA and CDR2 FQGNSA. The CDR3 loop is CASSLNGGNQPQHF. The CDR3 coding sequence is TGTGCCAGCAGCTTAAACGGGGGCAATCAGCCCCAGCATTTT. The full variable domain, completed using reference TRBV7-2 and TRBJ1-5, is GAGVSQSPSNKVTEKGKDVELRCDPISGHTALYWYRQSLGQGLEFLIYFQGNSAPDKSGLPSDRFSAERTGGSVSTLTIQRTQQEDSAVYLCASSLNGGNQPQHFGDGTRLSIL.

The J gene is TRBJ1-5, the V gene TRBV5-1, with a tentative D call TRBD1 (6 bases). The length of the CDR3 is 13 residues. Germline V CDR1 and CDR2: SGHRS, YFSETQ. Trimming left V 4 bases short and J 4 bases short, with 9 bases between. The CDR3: CASSRTVNQPQHF. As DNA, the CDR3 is TGCGCCAGCAGCCGGACAGTAAATCAGCCCCAGCATTTT.

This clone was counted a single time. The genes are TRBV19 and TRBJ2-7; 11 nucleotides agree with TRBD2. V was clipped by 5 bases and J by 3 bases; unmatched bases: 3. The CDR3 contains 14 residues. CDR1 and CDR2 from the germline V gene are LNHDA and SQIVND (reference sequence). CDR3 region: CASSLGTSGYEQYF. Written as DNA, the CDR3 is TGTGCCAGTAGTCTCGGGACTAGCGGCTACGAGCAGTACTTC.

The chain's CDR3 is CASSLSSGYNTEAFF. For the CDR3, the DNA is TGTGCCAGCAGTTTATCGTCGGGGTACAACACTGAAGCTTTCTTT. This chain links TRBV27 with TRBJ1-1; D remains unclear. This CDR3 is built from 15 residues. Trimming took 0 bases from V and 2 from J, leaving 10 bases between them. Germline CDR1 MNHEY, CDR2 SMNVEV (reference sequence).

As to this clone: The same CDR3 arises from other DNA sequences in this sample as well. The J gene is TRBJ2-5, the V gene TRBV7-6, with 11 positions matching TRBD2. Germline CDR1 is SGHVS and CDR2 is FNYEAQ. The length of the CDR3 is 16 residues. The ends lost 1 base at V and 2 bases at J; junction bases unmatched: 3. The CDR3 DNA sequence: TGTGCCAGCAGCTTAGGGCTAGCGGGGGGACAAGAGACCCAGTACTTC. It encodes CASSLGLAGGQETQYF. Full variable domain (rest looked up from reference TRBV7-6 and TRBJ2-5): GAGVSQSPRYKVTKRGQDVALRCDPISGHVSLYWYRQALGQGPEFLTYFNYEAQQDKSGLPNDRFSAERPEGSISTLTIQRTEQRDSAMYRCASSLGLAGGQETQYFGPGTRLLVL.

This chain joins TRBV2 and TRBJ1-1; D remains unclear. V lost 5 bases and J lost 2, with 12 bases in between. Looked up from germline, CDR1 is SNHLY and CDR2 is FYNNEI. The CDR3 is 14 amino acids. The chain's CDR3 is CASSFWEGNTEAFF. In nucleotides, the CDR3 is TGTGCCAGCAGTTTTTGGGAGGGTAACACTGAAGCTTTCTTT.